Listed here is a single T cell receptor (beta chain). The data were obtained in a study of shared clonotypes between healthy human individuals. The assay was immunoSEQ multiplex PCR, and TCRdb's table has in-frame clones only and misses some. The table has roughly 2.2 million clones, roughly 90% seen once. The source is a young man in good health. Some clones in this sample may be carry-over from other donors' samples. Material: naive CD4+ T cells from PBMCs. Subset of the sample: CD45RA+ positively selected.

The CDR3 nucleotides are TGTGCCAGCTCACTAAACGGGATGAACACTGAAGCTTTCTTT. Translating it yields CASSLNGMNTEAFF. The rearrangement joins TRBV18 to TRBJ1-1; no clear D gene. The germline V and J ends were trimmed by 4 bases and 0 bases, with 9 bases remaining between them. The CDR3 consists of 14 residues. CDR1 and CDR2 from the germline V gene are KGHSH and LQKENI.